This T cell receptor (beta chain) was observed in a study of T cell responses to AZD1222 COVID-19 vaccine. Method: immunoSEQ multiplex PCR; TCRdb's copy keeps in-frame clones and lacks some. The sample lists approximately 100,000 clones, about 85% occurring once. Findings of the study overall: Nearly half of spike-specific TCRs reportedly target unmutated variant regions. When two AZD1222 doses had been given, Spike-specific TCR breadth and depth rose. Seropositivity was recorded at baseline in only 6 or 7 AZD1222 recipients. White British donors predominated, females outnumbered males, and clonal diversity was possibly underestimated.

This clone was picked up one time. Its specificity is unknown. There are 15 residues in the CDR3. Germline V gives CDR1 SGHNT, CDR2 YYREEE (reference sequence). V was pared by 5 bases and J by 4 bases, with 9 bases of the junction left unmatched. The receptor was derived from an adult who received the AZD1222 COVID-19 vaccine. This chain uses TRBV5-4 with TRBJ1-2, with 9 positions matching TRBD1. Material: peripheral blood, obtained 28 days after the second AZD1222 dose. Here the CDR3 DNA reads TGTGCCAGCAGGCCCGGACAGGGGTCTTCCTATGGCTACACCTTC. Translated, it gives CASRPGQGSSYGYTF.